Included here is one T cell receptor beta chain sequence, with context. Everyone who took part was roughly 18 to 89 years old, and they came from about two dozen US areas. Clones were sequenced by immunoSEQ multiplex PCR, and TCRdb holds only the in-frame ones, with some missing. This table holds 150,000 to 200,000 clones, roughly 82% found once. V was trimmed by 2 bases and J by 7 bases, leaving 8 bases between them. Germline lookup yields CDR1 ENHRY and CDR2 SYGVKD. CDR3 length: 12 amino acids. This entry belongs to a study of blood T cell repertoires in COVID-19. Study-wide background: Italy, Spain and the United States were the sources of the convalescent and acute COVID-19 samples. The analysed material was cDNA or gDNA that came from T cells, B-cell-depleted T cells, or PBMCs.

Sequences were obtained from PBMCs or T cells enriched from blood (not recorded which). This chain links TRBV10-3 with TRBJ1-1, with TRBD1 as a possible D gene (5 bases). This receptor was identified in a man between 50 and 59 years old who had recovered from COVID-19. The CDR3 region has the DNA TGTGCCATCAGTGAGATCGGGGGTGAAGCTTTCTTT. It encodes CAISEIGGEAFF.